These 9 T cell receptor beta chains were sequenced from one sample in a study of T cell responses to AZD1222 COVID-19 vaccine (dated by TCRdb to the early 2020s). Receptors were amplified or captured by the immunoSEQ multiplex PCR assay. Held by TCRdb, this immuneACCESS table contains in-frame sequences only and omits some clones. Under half of the omission traces to an unresolved V gene where checked; the cause of the rest is unknown. Recorded for this sample are 85,000 to 130,000 clones; roughly nine tenths of them occurred a single time. The top ten clonotypes cover approximately 5% of the sample. What the time point label conveys for this sample: baseline before first vaccination. This sample comprised peripheral blood, obtained on day 0 of AZD1222 vaccination. These receptors were obtained from an adult in good health.

The chain couples TRBV9 to TRBJ1-4, with 9 bases lining up with TRBD1. V shed 3 bases, J shed 5 bases, and the junction held 5 bases outside the gene matches. The CDR3 sequence is 15 residues long. Germline-derived CDR1 and CDR2 are SGDLS and YYNGEE. The CDR3 DNA follows: TGTGCCAGCAGCGCCTCCGGGACAGGGAATGAAAAACTGTTTTTT. Amino acids: CASSASGTGNEKLFF.

This rearrangement joins TRBV4-2 to TRBJ2-7; TRBD1 matches at 8 bases. Germline values: CDR1 LGHNA, CDR2 YNFKEQ. After removal of 1 base from V and 2 bases from J, the junction contained 4 bases not matched to a gene. The CDR3 loop spans 15 amino acids. CDR3 DNA sequence: TGTGCCAGCAGCCAAGTGCAGGACAGGGCCTACGAGCAGTACTTC. The encoded protein is CASSQVQDRAYEQYF.

The chain links TRBV15 to TRBJ2-1; D is perhaps TRBD2 (6 bases). This CDR3 has 14 residues. CDR1 LNHNV and CDR2 YYDKDF come from the germline V gene (reference sequence). Trimming shortened V by 3 bases and J by 9 bases, and 15 bases separated the two germline ends. CDR3 amino acids: CATSSVVGGVEQFF. In DNA, the CDR3 is TGTGCCACCAGCAGCGTTGTAGGCGGGGTTGAGCAGTTCTTC.

This chain connects TRBV30 to TRBJ1-2; 9 bases are a match to TRBD1. CDR1 GTSNPN and CDR2 SVGIG come from the germline V gene (reference sequence). The CDR3 is 15 amino acids. The V gene end was trimmed by 2 bases and the J gene end by 8 bases; junction bases not matched to a gene: 12. CDR3 nucleotides: TGTGCCTGGAGTCCCCCGGGACAGGGATTCTGGGGCTACACCTTC. It codes for CAWSPPGQGFWGYTF.

The J gene is TRBJ1-1, the V gene TRBV7-8; a weak D match, TRBD1 (5 bases). This CDR3 is built from 13 residues. CDR1 SGHVS and CDR2 FQNEAQ come from the germline V gene. V was clipped by 6 bases and J by 1 base, with 9 bases between them. The CDR3 coding sequence is TGTGCCAGCAGTTTGACAGAGAACACTGAAGCTTTCTTT. Its protein product is CASSLTENTEAFF.

CDR3 residues: CASSLAGQGVGVAFF. The CDR3 DNA reads as TGCGCCAGCAGCTTGGCCGGGCAGGGGGTAGGAGTAGCTTTCTTT. The chain is built from TRBV5-1 and TRBJ1-1; TRBD1 matches 7 bases. V lost 0 bases, J lost 10 bases, and 12 bases stayed unmatched. Germline lookup yields CDR1 SGHRS and CDR2 YFSETQ. The CDR3 runs to 15 residues.

J is TRBJ1-2 and V is TRBV27, with TRBD1 as a possible D gene (6 bases). CDR3 length: 14 residues. The V gene lost 3 bases and the J gene lost 4 bases, with 12 bases spanning the gap. Germline V lookup: CDR1 MNHEY, CDR2 SMNVEV (reference sequence). CDR3 sequence: CASSLGGGLYGYTF. The CDR3 bases are TGTGCCAGCAGTTTGGGGGGCGGTCTCTATGGCTACACCTTC.

This chain links TRBV27 with TRBJ2-7; tentative D call: TRBD1 (6 bases). The CDR3 has 15 residues. The V end lost 2 bases, the J end lost 4 bases, and 15 bases lay between the germline ends. From germline, CDR1 is MNHEY and CDR2 SMNVEV (reference sequence). CDR3 loop: CASSLPGQSFYEQYF. The CDR3 DNA is TGTGCCAGCAGTTTACCTGGACAGAGTTTTTACGAGCAGTACTTC.

This chain uses TRBV4-2 with TRBJ1-1, with D possibly being TRBD1 (5 bases). The CDR3 spans 16 residues. The V end was cut by 0 bases, the J end by 2 bases, with 13 bases between. Germline loops: CDR1 LGHNA, CDR2 YNFKEQ. The chain's CDR3 is CASSQDLGLLNTEAFF. For the CDR3, the DNA is TGTGCCAGCAGCCAAGATTTGGGACTATTAAACACTGAAGCTTTCTTT.